The table lists the clone carrying this T cell receptor beta chain with a few counts. Its antigen is currently unknown. Mismatch with germline at one junction end may stem from a read error. Per the germline V gene, CDR1 is SGHTA and CDR2 is FQGNSA. The CDR3 is 13 residues long. Time point denoted: newly diagnosed GD, antithyroid drugs for less than 3 months. Researchers made the TCR library from RNA that was extracted from PBMCs. Investigators prepared the TCR beta libraries by applying iRepertoire HTBI primers and Arm-PCR of CDR3 regions. TCRdb ran MiXCR on the multiplex PCR reads and lists one entry per CDR3 protein. Of some 410,000 distinct CDR3 sequences in the sample, about a sixth were seen once. The data originate from a study of regulatory T cells in long-lasting Graves disease. Findings and caveats of the study: Exclusively peripheral blood, rather than thyroid tissue, was studied. Accuracy was perhaps lowered by the small sample size.

The data were also submitted as part of a second study, on T cells in Graves' hyperthyroidism and ophthalmopathy.

This TCR derives from a woman aged 30 to 39 with Graves disease. V and J are TRBV7-2 and TRBJ2-7, with D tentatively TRBD1 (5 bases). The sample was peripheral blood mononuclear cells (PBMCs), taken at new diagnosis, from a patient treated with antithyroid drugs. The CDR3 region is CASSLEQGYKQYF. The CDR3 coding sequence is TGTGCCAGCAGCTTGGAGCAGGGCTACAAGCAGTACTTC.